The rows below give T cell receptor beta chains drawn from one sample of a study of Ad26.COV2.S vaccination and SARS-CoV-2 variants. Produced via immunoSEQ multiplex PCR; TCRdb's table is partial and in-frame only. Altogether 440,000 or so clones are present, 80% to 95% being singletons, with the ten largest covering roughly 1.7%. Sequenced material: peripheral blood, taken in a trial of Ad26.COV2.S vaccine versus placebo. These receptors originate from a person aged 18-65 years who received the Ad26.COV2.S COVID-19 vaccine or a placebo. Each CDR3 is given with its conserved first and last residue. D genes are given only for firm matches.

V gene: TRBV6-6; D gene: .; CDR3 protein: CASRGVGAKAPQHF
V gene: TRBV18; D gene: TRBD1; CDR3 protein: CASSPRTGLGETQYF
V gene: TRBV30; D gene: .; CDR3 protein: CAWRSRESLNEKLFF
V gene: TRBV28; D gene: TRBD2; CDR3 protein: CASSPRLATDTQYF
V gene: TRBV7-9; D gene: TRBD1; CDR3 protein: CASSLWPQGALTGELFF
V gene: TRBV11-2; D gene: TRBD1; CDR3 protein: CASSSLGDSSYEQYF
V gene: TRBV28; D gene: .; CDR3 protein: CASSSRPQPQHF
V gene: TRBV5-1; D gene: .; CDR3 protein: CASSPVIFRDTDNSPLHF
V gene: TRBV18; D gene: .; CDR3 protein: CASSPIGNQPQHF
V gene: TRBV9; D gene: .; CDR3 protein: CASSGFQGTGELFF
V gene: TRBV7-2; D gene: .; CDR3 protein: CASSPRGSSPYEQYF
V gene: TRBV6-5; D gene: TRBD2; CDR3 protein: CASRYLAGGSYEQYF
V gene: TRBV27; D gene: TRBD1; CDR3 protein: CASTRDRGRADTQYF
V gene: TRBV19; D gene: .; CDR3 protein: CASRLRPGRNTEAFF
V gene: TRBV19; D gene: .; CDR3 protein: CASSPGALGANVLTF
V gene: TRBV6-2/TRBV6-3; D gene: .; CDR3 protein: CASSLRWDNNQPQHF
V gene: TRBV6-5; D gene: .; CDR3 protein: CASSYMGVDTEAFF
V gene: TRBV3-1/TRBV3-2; D gene: TRBD2; CDR3 protein: CASSLSGASTDTQYF
V gene: TRBV5-1; D gene: TRBD1; CDR3 protein: CASGNTGGTEAFF
V gene: TRBV7-9; D gene: TRBD1; CDR3 protein: CASSLEGQGPYEQYF
V gene: TRBV6-5; D gene: TRBD1; CDR3 protein: CASSSPDRGHNSPLHF
V gene: TRBV5-6; D gene: .; CDR3 protein: CASSPGPPAEKLFF
V gene: TRBV3-1/TRBV3-2; D gene: TRBD1; CDR3 protein: CASSHGTAYNSNQPQHF
V gene: TRBV6-5; D gene: .; CDR3 protein: CASSLEVSTGELFF
V gene: TRBV4-3; D gene: TRBD1; CDR3 protein: CASSKPDRGYNEKLFF
V gene: TRBV12-3/TRBV12-4; D gene: .; CDR3 protein: CASSLSLVGYTF
V gene: TRBV7-2; D gene: TRBD2; CDR3 protein: CASSSELLAGAETQYF
V gene: TRBV19; D gene: TRBD1; CDR3 protein: CASSRQVVTGSRQEGNQPQHF
V gene: TRBV30; D gene: TRBD2; CDR3 protein: CAWSVLPSQGLAGGTNEQFF
V gene: TRBV20-1; D gene: .; CDR3 protein: CSVGSEKLFF
V gene: TRBV9; D gene: .; CDR3 protein: CASSQTPGPIYGYTF
V gene: TRBV28; D gene: .; CDR3 protein: CASSLDLGSYNSPLHF
V gene: TRBV2; D gene: TRBD1; CDR3 protein: CAALRGTGAGASQYF
V gene: TRBV11-2; D gene: .; CDR3 protein: CASSLQGKSEKLFF
V gene: TRBV2; D gene: TRBD2; CDR3 protein: CASSDRRTSGGPNEQFF
V gene: TRBV7-2; D gene: .; CDR3 protein: CASSSADLAADTQYF
V gene: TRBV5-1; D gene: .; CDR3 protein: CASSLEYGTNTGELFF
V gene: TRBV29-1; D gene: .; CDR3 protein: CSVETGEQYF
V gene: TRBV7-9; D gene: TRBD1; CDR3 protein: CASSSEDRGNTEAFF
V gene: TRBV6-2/TRBV6-3; D gene: .; CDR3 protein: CASSLNARDLGYGYTF
V gene: TRBV15; D gene: .; CDR3 protein: CATSRGDYEQYF
V gene: TRBV5-5; D gene: .; CDR3 protein: CASSSSGTKSSYNSPLHF
V gene: TRBV2; D gene: TRBD1; CDR3 protein: CASSGVRAGGTYEQYF
V gene: TRBV18; D gene: .; CDR3 protein: CASSPPSAPNEKLFF
V gene: TRBV5-8; D gene: .; CDR3 protein: CASSSGRSSYNEQFF
V gene: TRBV7-9; D gene: .; CDR3 protein: CASSLGRAGANYEQYF
V gene: TRBV7-2; D gene: .; CDR3 protein: CASSLLGLNDNEQFF
V gene: TRBV4-2; D gene: .; CDR3 protein: CASSQVSGVDNQPQHF
V gene: TRBV18; D gene: .; CDR3 protein: CASSPQGDGNQPQHF
V gene: TRBV7-5; D gene: .; CDR3 protein: CARSLRRVFVLDTQYF
V gene: TRBV3-1/TRBV3-2; D gene: .; CDR3 protein: CATQVSSYNSPLHF
V gene: TRBV23-1; D gene: TRBD1; CDR3 protein: CASSLTDRGHQPQHF
V gene: TRBV29-1; D gene: .; CDR3 protein: CSVLLATYEQYF